The rows below give T cell receptor beta chains drawn from one sample of a study of cytotoxic CD8 clonotypes in ibrutinib-treated CLL. Data came from immunoSEQ multiplex PCR; TCRdb stores just in-frame clones and leaves some out. This table holds around 30,000 clones, approximately 62% found once. The sample in question was PBMCs, obtained before ibrutinib treatment. The receptors stem from a human donor with chronic lymphocytic leukemia. Each CDR3 is given with its conserved first and last residue. A D gene is named only where the DNA matches it firmly. The size field is filled for only some rows; it gives once, few, many or a size class.

J | V | size | D | DNA | CDR3
TRBJ2-7 | TRBV7-2 | NA | TRBD1 | TGTGCCAGCAGCTTAGACAACAGGGGGCTCGGAGAGCAGTACTTC | CASSLDNRGLGEQYF
TRBJ2-3 | TRBV18 | NA | TRBD1 | TGTGCCAGCTCACCACGGGGACAGGTCACAGATACGCAGTATTTT | CASSPRGQVTDTQYF
TRBJ1-1 | TRBV6-6 | NA | TRBD1 | TGTGCCAGCAGTTCCGACAGGGGTGCTTTCTTT | CASSSDRGAFF
TRBJ2-1 | TRBV11-2 | NA | NA | TGTGCCAGCAGCAGAGTAGGGTGGGGGGATTACAATGAGCAGTTCTTC | CASSRVGWGDYNEQFF
TRBJ2-7 | TRBV4-2 | NA | TRBD2 | TGTGCCAGCAGCCAAGCTCTCTTTAGGGTAGCGGGGGATGAGCAGTACTTC | CASSQALFRVAGDEQYF
TRBJ2-1 | TRBV4-1 | NA | TRBD2 | TGCGCCAGCAGCCCGGGACTAGCTGACTACAATGAGCAGTTCTTC | CASSPGLADYNEQFF
TRBJ2-5 | TRBV5-6 | once | TRBD1 | TGTGCCAGCAGCTGGGACAGAGAGACCCAGTACTTC | CASSWDRETQYF
TRBJ2-1 | TRBV18 | NA | NA | TGTGCCAGCTCGGGTCAAAATGAGCAGTTCTTC | CASSGQNEQFF
TRBJ1-4 | TRBV5-4 | NA | NA | TGTGCCAGCAGCAGAGCGACGGACGCAACTAATGAAAAACTGTTTTTT | CASSRATDATNEKLFF
TRBJ2-7 | TRBV11-2 | once | NA | TGTGCCGTGGCCGGGACGACAGCCTACGAGCAGTACTTC | CAVAGTTAYEQYF
TRBJ2-1 | TRBV6-5 | NA | TRBD1 | TGTGCCAGCAGTTTAACTACCGGGACAGGGTACAATGAGCAGTTCTTC | CASSLTTGTGYNEQFF
TRBJ2-1 | TRBV27 | NA | TRBD2 | TGTGCCAGCAGGGGACTAGCGGGCTCCTACAATGAGCAGTTCTTC | CASRGLAGSYNEQFF
TRBJ1-1 | TRBV6-5 | NA | NA | TGTGCCAGTCACAGTGTGCGGTACACTGAAGCTTTCTTT | CASHSVRYTEAFF
TRBJ1-5 | TRBV6-1 | NA | TRBD1 | TGTGCCAGCAATCCTACAGGGGGCGGCAATCAGCCCCAGCATTTT | CASNPTGGGNQPQHF
TRBJ2-2 | TRBV5-4 | NA | TRBD2 | TGTGCCAGCAGCCGGTCCGGACTAGCGGGAGGCGGGGAGCTGTTTTTT | CASSRSGLAGGGELFF
TRBJ1-2 | TRBV6-5 | NA | TRBD1 | TGTGCCAGCAGTTACGCCAGGGGGTATGGCTACACCTTC | CASSYARGYGYTF
TRBJ2-1 | TRBV11-3 | NA | TRBD1 | TGTGCCAGCAGCTTAGACAGGGGGCCTTCCTCCTACAATGAGCAGTTCTTC | CASSLDRGPSSYNEQFF
TRBJ2-6 | TRBV5-1 | NA | NA | TGCGCCAGCAGGGGAGGGGCAGGGGACTCTGGGGCCAACGTCCTGACTTTC | CASRGGAGDSGANVLTF
TRBJ1-6 | TRBV11-2 | NA | NA | TGTGCCAGCAGCTTAGTACGGCCAGGGGTAGGGGGTTCACCCCTCCACTTT | CASSLVRPGVGGSPLHF
TRBJ2-4 | TRBV5-3 | NA | TRBD1 | TGTGCCAGAAAAGACAGGGGCTGGCGCCATGAAAACATTCAGTACTTC | CARKDRGWRHENIQYF
TRBJ2-3 | TRBV5-4 | once | TRBD2 | TGTGCCAGCAGCCTAGCGGGGGGTAGCACAGATACGCAGTATTTT | CASSLAGGSTDTQYF
TRBJ2-7 | TRBV4-1 | NA | NA | TGCGCCAGCAGCCAAGATCCAGGAGACTACGAGCAGTACTTC | CASSQDPGDYEQYF
TRBJ2-7 | TRBV11-2 | NA | TRBD2 | TGTGCCAGCAGCTTAGAGCAGCGGGGGGGCGTCGACGAGCAGTACTTC | CASSLEQRGGVDEQYF
TRBJ2-2 | TRBV4-2 | few | TRBD2 | TGTGCCAGCAGCCACGGGACTAGCGGGGAAGGGGAGCTGTTTTTT | CASSHGTSGEGELFF
TRBJ1-2 | TRBV5-1 | NA | TRBD1 | TGCGCCAGCAGCGCACCGGGACAGAACTATGGCTACACCTTC | CASSAPGQNYGYTF
TRBJ2-1 | TRBV7-7 | NA | NA | TGTGCTAGCAGTAGGGGTTCGGGCCTTTTTCGGTTAGGGGAGCAGTTCTTC | CASSRGSGLFRLGEQFF
TRBJ2-7 | TRBV5-6 | NA | NA | TGTGCCAGCAGCTTGGAACTTTTCTCCTACGAGCAGTACTTC | CASSLELFSYEQYF
TRBJ2-5 | TRBV27 | NA | TRBD2 | TGTGCCAGCAGGGTGGGGGGGATCCAAGAGACCCAGTACTTC | CASRVGGIQETQYF
TRBJ2-5 | TRBV7-9 | few | NA | TGTGCCAGCAGCCCAAAAGAGACCCAGTACTTC | CASSPKETQYF